A selection of T cell receptor beta chains follows, all from one sample in a study of cytomegalovirus exposure and HLA in healthy donors. Data came from immunoSEQ multiplex PCR; TCRdb stores just in-frame clones and leaves some out. The table includes 65,000 to 90,000 clones, approximately 79% detected once. The sequenced material came from PBMCs. The receptors shown here come from a woman aged 40-49 years in good health and CMV-seropositive. Both conserved end residues are part of each CDR3. The D gene is left open where the match is weak.

v_gene: TRBV11-2
d_gene: .
j_gene: TRBJ1-4
CDR3aa: CASSFFYTGGNEKLFF

v_gene: TRBV6-5
d_gene: .
j_gene: TRBJ1-2
CDR3aa: CASGRGEHYGYTF

v_gene: TRBV19
d_gene: .
j_gene: TRBJ1-2
CDR3aa: CASSDRSPSRGYTF

v_gene: TRBV5-1
d_gene: TRBD1
j_gene: TRBJ2-2
CDR3aa: CASSPRTGSNTGELFF

v_gene: TRBV4-1
d_gene: .
j_gene: TRBJ2-6
CDR3aa: CASSQAPGGSGANVLTF

v_gene: TRBV29-1
d_gene: .
j_gene: TRBJ2-1
CDR3aa: CSVWRAVNEQFF

v_gene: TRBV30
d_gene: .
j_gene: TRBJ1-2
CDR3aa: CAWVRDTYYGYTF

v_gene: TRBV11-1
d_gene: TRBD1
j_gene: TRBJ1-2
CDR3aa: CASSLTGDGYTF

v_gene: TRBV10-3
d_gene: .
j_gene: TRBJ2-2
CDR3aa: CAIRASPGELFF

v_gene: TRBV5-6
d_gene: .
j_gene: TRBJ2-1
CDR3aa: CASSLATGVTYNEQFF

v_gene: TRBV7-8
d_gene: .
j_gene: TRBJ1-1
CDR3aa: CASSLARASTEAFF

v_gene: TRBV18
d_gene: .
j_gene: TRBJ1-6
CDR3aa: CASSQRTGNLENSPLHF

v_gene: TRBV6-5
d_gene: .
j_gene: TRBJ2-3
CDR3aa: CASRRTSTDTQYF

v_gene: TRBV5-4
d_gene: TRBD1
j_gene: TRBJ1-4
CDR3aa: CASSPDRGEKLFF

v_gene: TRBV11-2
d_gene: .
j_gene: TRBJ1-1
CDR3aa: CASSLTGGDTEAFF

v_gene: TRBV27
d_gene: .
j_gene: TRBJ1-5
CDR3aa: CASSPQGTHSNQPQHF

v_gene: TRBV5-1
d_gene: .
j_gene: TRBJ1-1
CDR3aa: CASSTGGVNTEAFF

v_gene: TRBV2
d_gene: TRBD2
j_gene: TRBJ2-1
CDR3aa: CASSDFSWGSGHEQFF

v_gene: TRBV27
d_gene: TRBD1
j_gene: TRBJ1-1
CDR3aa: CASSRDRPDEAFF

v_gene: TRBV13
d_gene: .
j_gene: TRBJ2-1
CDR3aa: CASSTLSDEQFF

v_gene: TRBV4-1
d_gene: .
j_gene: TRBJ1-5
CDR3aa: CASSQVGGLSNQPQHF

v_gene: TRBV6-5
d_gene: .
j_gene: TRBJ1-5
CDR3aa: CASSVGSSSNQPQHF

v_gene: TRBV7-9
d_gene: .
j_gene: TRBJ2-3
CDR3aa: CASSRRDFTDTQYF

v_gene: TRBV19
d_gene: .
j_gene: TRBJ1-5
CDR3aa: CASSIVWAGYQPQHF

v_gene: TRBV6-5
d_gene: .
j_gene: TRBJ1-6
CDR3aa: CASSEGPYNSPLHF

v_gene: TRBV5-8
d_gene: .
j_gene: TRBJ2-5
CDR3aa: CASSLEPYQETQYF

v_gene: TRBV19
d_gene: TRBD1
j_gene: TRBJ1-5
CDR3aa: CASSPGQGPHQPQHF

v_gene: TRBV7-6
d_gene: TRBD2
j_gene: TRBJ2-1
CDR3aa: CASSLSPGLAGYNEQFF

v_gene: TRBV5-1
d_gene: .
j_gene: TRBJ2-3
CDR3aa: CASSLFLSTDTQYF

v_gene: TRBV2
d_gene: TRBD1
j_gene: TRBJ2-3
CDR3aa: CASSLQGPLLYF

v_gene: TRBV19
d_gene: .
j_gene: TRBJ2-2
CDR3aa: CASNKRDRSTGELFF

v_gene: TRBV18
d_gene: .
j_gene: TRBJ1-3
CDR3aa: CASSPPQPGLGSGNTIYF

v_gene: TRBV7-2
d_gene: .
j_gene: TRBJ2-1
CDR3aa: CASVASPGNEQFF

v_gene: TRBV18
d_gene: TRBD1
j_gene: TRBJ1-1
CDR3aa: CASLRQGANTEAFF

v_gene: TRBV5-4
d_gene: .
j_gene: .
CDR3aa: CASSRVTSSYEQYF

v_gene: TRBV6-5
d_gene: TRBD1
j_gene: TRBJ1-1
CDR3aa: CASSSDRGVTEAFF

v_gene: TRBV2
d_gene: .
j_gene: TRBJ2-1
CDR3aa: CASSPGTLYNEQFF

v_gene: TRBV7-9
d_gene: TRBD2
j_gene: TRBJ2-3
CDR3aa: CASSLGETSGCYF

v_gene: TRBV5-1
d_gene: .
j_gene: TRBJ2-2
CDR3aa: CASRPRTDKNTGELFF

v_gene: TRBV5-1
d_gene: TRBD1
j_gene: TRBJ2-5
CDR3aa: CASSYGQGRETQYF

v_gene: TRBV27
d_gene: TRBD2
j_gene: TRBJ2-1
CDR3aa: CASSYVLAGAHNEQFF

v_gene: TRBV9
d_gene: .
j_gene: TRBJ1-1
CDR3aa: CASSASAGETEAFF

v_gene: TRBV2
d_gene: .
j_gene: TRBJ1-4
CDR3aa: CASRAGGSNEKLFF

v_gene: TRBV7-2
d_gene: .
j_gene: TRBJ2-7
CDR3aa: CASSAPTTNYEQYF

v_gene: TRBV5-1
d_gene: TRBD1
j_gene: TRBJ1-2
CDR3aa: CASSVGDSNYGYTF

v_gene: TRBV6-1
d_gene: TRBD2
j_gene: TRBJ2-1
CDR3aa: CASSGGTSGGLPNEQFF

v_gene: TRBV27
d_gene: .
j_gene: TRBJ1-6
CDR3aa: CASSNGRANSPLHF

v_gene: TRBV5-1
d_gene: .
j_gene: TRBJ1-1
CDR3aa: CASSPAYGDTEAFF

v_gene: TRBV5-6
d_gene: .
j_gene: TRBJ1-5
CDR3aa: CASSFGLAGQPQHF

v_gene: TRBV10-3
d_gene: TRBD1
j_gene: TRBJ1-5
CDR3aa: CAISDYRGDQPQHF

v_gene: TRBV5-1
d_gene: .
j_gene: TRBJ2-3
CDR3aa: CASSLEWRVEDTQYF

v_gene: TRBV2
d_gene: .
j_gene: TRBJ1-2
CDR3aa: CASSEAAGGRYTF

v_gene: TRBV10-2
d_gene: .
j_gene: TRBJ2-5
CDR3aa: CANSAGRAGETQYF

v_gene: TRBV5-1
d_gene: TRBD2
j_gene: TRBJ2-3
CDR3aa: CASSLSSSGHSTDTQYF

v_gene: TRBV12-5
d_gene: .
j_gene: TRBJ2-3
CDR3aa: CASALPLALDTQYF